This entry concerns a single T cell receptor beta chain. The antigen is not known. Random hexamers were used to reverse transcribe the RNA input (0.5 to 1 ug). An immunoSEQ multiplex PCR generated amplified TCR beta CDR3 products spanning 54 Vbeta and 13 Jbeta. TCRdb re-called the immunoSEQ multiplex PCR reads through MiXCR, storing one row per CDR3 protein. The sample holds roughly 170,000 distinct CDR3 sequences; approximately 94% are singletons and the top ten take over 0.08%. Purification of the CD8+ and CD4+ T cells relied on negative isolation, and TEMRA cells underwent FACS enrichment. This sample stems from a study of CD8 T cells in Susac syndrome. Points from the study as a whole: The study conceded that its TCR sequencing and HLA analysis involved relatively few individuals.

The sequenced material came from CD4+ T cells from PBMCs. The clonotype originates from a human donor with multiple sclerosis.

CDR3 bases: TGTGCCAGCAGCGCCCTCGGGGGGCCAAGGAACACCGGGGAGCTGTTTTTT. This encodes CASSALGGPRNTGELFF. This chain connects TRBV9 to TRBJ2-2, with D maybe TRBD2 (7 bases). V was trimmed by 3 bases and J by 1 base, leaving 16 bases between them. In germline, CDR1 is SGDLS, CDR2 YYNGEE. This CDR3 has 17 residues.